This TCR beta chain was identified during a study of T cell clones after liver transplantation. Across the study: Immunosuppression withdrawal was tried within 2 years after liver transplantation in this trial.

Trimming pared 5 bases from V and 10 bases from J, leaving 9 bases between. Germline V gives CDR1 MNHEY, CDR2 SMNVEV (reference sequence). The CDR3 loop spans 11 amino acids. The data were produced by immunoSEQ multiplex PCR, yet TCRdb's version contains in-frame clones alone and is incomplete. The data show about 21,000 clones, approximately 93% seen once. The clonotype originates from a human patient who received a liver transplant. Part of the T cell pool may stem from the graft donor. The rearrangement joins TRBV27 to TRBJ2-1; D remains ambiguous. The source was CD8+ T cells from blood, collected about 27 months after liver transplant. In DNA, the CDR3 is TGTGCCAGCAGTACGGGCAGAGAGCAGTTCTTC. Amino acids: CASSTGREQFF.